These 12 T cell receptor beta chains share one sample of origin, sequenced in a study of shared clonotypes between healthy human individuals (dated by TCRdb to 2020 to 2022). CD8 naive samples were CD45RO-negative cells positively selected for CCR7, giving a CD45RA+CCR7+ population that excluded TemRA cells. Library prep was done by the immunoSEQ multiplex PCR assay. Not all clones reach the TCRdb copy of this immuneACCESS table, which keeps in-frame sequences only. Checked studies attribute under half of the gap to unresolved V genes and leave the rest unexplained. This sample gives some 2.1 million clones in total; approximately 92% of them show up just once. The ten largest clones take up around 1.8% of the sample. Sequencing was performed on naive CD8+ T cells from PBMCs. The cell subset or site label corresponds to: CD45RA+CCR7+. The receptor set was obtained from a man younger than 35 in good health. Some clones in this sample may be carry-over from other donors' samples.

The CDR3 DNA reads TGTGCCAGCAGAGAGAGACAGGGGGACCAGCCCCAGCATTTT. It specifies CASRERQGDQPQHF. This chain uses TRBV6-5 with TRBJ1-5, with 9 positions matching TRBD1. Germline values: CDR1 MNHEY, CDR2 SVGAGI. J was trimmed by 7 bases and V by 6 bases; bases with no gene match: 7. The CDR3 loop spans 14 amino acids.

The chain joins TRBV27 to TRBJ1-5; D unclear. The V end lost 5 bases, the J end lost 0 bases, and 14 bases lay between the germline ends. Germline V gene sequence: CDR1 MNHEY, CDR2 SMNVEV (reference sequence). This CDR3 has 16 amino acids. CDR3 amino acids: CASSPLTDFSNQPQHF. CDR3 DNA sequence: TGTGCCAGCAGTCCCTTGACGGATTTTAGCAATCAGCCCCAGCATTTT.

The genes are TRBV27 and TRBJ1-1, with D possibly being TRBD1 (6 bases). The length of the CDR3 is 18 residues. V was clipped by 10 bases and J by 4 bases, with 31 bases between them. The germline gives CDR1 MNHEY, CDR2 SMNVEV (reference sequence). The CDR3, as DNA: TGTGCCATTCCCGGGGGGGGGCGCAGATTTTCCGACGGCACTGAAGCTTTCTTT. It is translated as CAIPGGGRRFSDGTEAFF.

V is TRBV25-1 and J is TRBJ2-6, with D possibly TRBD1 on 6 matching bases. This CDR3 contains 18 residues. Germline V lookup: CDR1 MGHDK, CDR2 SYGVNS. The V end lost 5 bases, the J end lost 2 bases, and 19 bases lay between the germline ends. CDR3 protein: CASSTRDIGETGANVLTF. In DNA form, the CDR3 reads TGTGCCAGCAGTACACGGGACATTGGCGAAACTGGGGCCAACGTCCTGACTTTC. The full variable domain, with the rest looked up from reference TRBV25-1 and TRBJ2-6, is EADIYQTPRYLVIGTGKKITLECSQTMGHDKMYWYQQDPGMELHLIHYSYGVNSTEKGDLSSESTVSRIRTEHFPLTLESARPSHTSQYLCASSTRDIGETGANVLTFGAGSRLTVL.

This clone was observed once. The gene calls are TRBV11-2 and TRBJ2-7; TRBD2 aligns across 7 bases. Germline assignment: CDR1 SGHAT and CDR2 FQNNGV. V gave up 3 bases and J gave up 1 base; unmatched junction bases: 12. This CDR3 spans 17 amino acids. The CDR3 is CASSLKRALAASYEQYF. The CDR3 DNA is TGTGCCAGCAGCTTGAAACGGGCCCTAGCGGCTTCCTACGAGCAGTACTTC.

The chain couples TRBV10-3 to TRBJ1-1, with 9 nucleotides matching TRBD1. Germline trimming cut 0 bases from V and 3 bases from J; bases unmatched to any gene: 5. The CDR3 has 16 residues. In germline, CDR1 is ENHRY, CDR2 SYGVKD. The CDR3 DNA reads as TGTGCCATCAGTGAGTCAAGGACAGGGGCATACACTGAAGCTTTCTTT. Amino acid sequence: CAISESRTGAYTEAFF.

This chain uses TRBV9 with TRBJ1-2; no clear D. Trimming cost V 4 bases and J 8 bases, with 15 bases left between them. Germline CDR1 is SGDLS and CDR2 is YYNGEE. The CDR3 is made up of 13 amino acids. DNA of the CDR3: TGTGCCAGCAGCCCGCGGACCCCCACGGGCTACACCTTC. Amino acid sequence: CASSPRTPTGYTF.

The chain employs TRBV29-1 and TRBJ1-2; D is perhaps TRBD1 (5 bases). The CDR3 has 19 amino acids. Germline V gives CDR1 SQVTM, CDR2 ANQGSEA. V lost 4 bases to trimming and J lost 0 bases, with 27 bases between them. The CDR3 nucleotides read TGCAGCGTTGCGGGTTCGGCAGCTAAGGGGTTTTGGTCTAACTATGGCTACACCTTC. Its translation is CSVAGSAAKGFWSNYGYTF.

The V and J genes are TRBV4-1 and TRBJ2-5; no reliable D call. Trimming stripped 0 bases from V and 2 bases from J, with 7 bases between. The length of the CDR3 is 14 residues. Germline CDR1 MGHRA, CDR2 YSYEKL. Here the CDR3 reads CASSQDPAQETQYF. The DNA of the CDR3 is TGCGCCAGCAGCCAAGATCCAGCGCAAGAGACCCAGTACTTC.

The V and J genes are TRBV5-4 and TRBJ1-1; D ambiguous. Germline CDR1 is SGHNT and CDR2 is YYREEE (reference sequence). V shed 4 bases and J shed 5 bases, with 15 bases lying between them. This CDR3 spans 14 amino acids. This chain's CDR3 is CASSPDPTNTEAFF. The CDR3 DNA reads TGTGCCAGCAGCCCCGACCCGACTAATACTGAAGCTTTCTTT.

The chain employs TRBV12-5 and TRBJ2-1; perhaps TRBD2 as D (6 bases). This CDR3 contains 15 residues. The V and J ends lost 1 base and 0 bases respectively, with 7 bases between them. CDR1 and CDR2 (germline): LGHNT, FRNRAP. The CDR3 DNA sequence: TGTGCTAGTGGTTTGGGCGGGGTCTCCTACAATGAGCAGTTCTTC. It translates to CASGLGGVSYNEQFF.

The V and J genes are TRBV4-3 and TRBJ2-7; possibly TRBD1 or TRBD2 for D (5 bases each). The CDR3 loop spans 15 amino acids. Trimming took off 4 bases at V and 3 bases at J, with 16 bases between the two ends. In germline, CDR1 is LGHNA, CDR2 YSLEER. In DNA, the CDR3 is TGCGCCAGCAGCCTAGGACGGGACCAAATCTACGAGCAGTACTTC. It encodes CASSLGRDQIYEQYF.